The source of this T cell receptor beta chain is a study of blood T cell repertoires in COVID-19. Using immunoSEQ multiplex PCR, the repertoire was profiled, and TCRdb retains in-frame clones only, with some absent. The sample has under 150,000 clones; around 88% are singletons. The germline gives CDR1 DFQATT, CDR2 SNEGSKA (reference sequence). The CDR3 spans 13 residues. V trimming: 3 bases; J trimming: 9 bases; junction bases outside the gene matches: 8. The V and J genes are TRBV20-1 and TRBJ2-1, with 7 bases lining up with TRBD1. Sequenced input: peripheral blood. This clonotype was sampled from a human donor in a cohort sampled during active COVID-19. CDR3 bases: TGCAGTGCTAGTCCCCGGACAGGCGGTGAGCAGTTCTTC. Encoded protein: CSASPRTGGEQFF.